The 2 T cell receptor beta chains below were found in one sample sequenced in a study of tumor-infiltrating lymphocytes in primary liver carcinoma (dated by TCRdb to about 2017). The sequencer was an Illumina HiSeq 2500. TCRbeta-specific cDNA was reverse-transcribed from about 500 ng total RNA using a constant-region primer and ProtoScript II reverse transcriptase. Construction of the TCRbeta libraries relied on three nested rounds of multiplex PCR, following a slightly modified ARM-PCR procedure. The first two PCR rounds used multiplex TRBV1-TRBV30 forward primers with a Cbeta reverse primer, each for roughly 11 cycles. In TCRdb, the public reads were trimmed at Q25 with fastp and aligned with MiXCR, with productive beta chains retained. Entries that share a CDR3 protein sequence are merged under the most common genes and DNA. Present in this sample are 90,000 to 110,000 distinct CDR3 sequences, 82% of which were seen just once. The ten top clones hold roughly a fifth of the sample.

Total RNA and DNA were co-extracted without cell sorting from approximately 22-30 mg of bulk tissue using the AllPrep DNA/RNA mini kit. The sequenced sample was liver tumor tissue from sampling region 3. The cell subset or site label of this sample denotes: tumor region T3, left-lateral pole. These receptors came from a man in his forties with primary liver carcinoma and hepatitis B virus infection.

As for this clonotype: One end of the junction varies from germline; a read error may be responsible. The CDR3 sequence: CASSPLGLAGGPYNGQFF. The CDR3 DNA follows: TGTGCCAGCAGTCCCCTCGGATTAGCGGGAGGGCCCTACAATGGGCAGTTCTTC. The chain employs TRBV28 and TRBJ2-1; 11 nucleotides match TRBD2. Germline values: CDR1 MDHEN, CDR2 SYDVKM. The CDR3 has 18 amino acids.

On this clonotype: One end of the junction varies from germline; a read error may be responsible. The J gene is TRBJ2-7, the V gene TRBV11-2; TRBD1 is a possible D gene (6 bases). The CDR3 totals 13 residues. CDR1 is SGHAT and CDR2 is FQNNGV in the germline V gene. Here the CDR3 DNA reads TGTGCCAGCGGAACCGGGACAAACTACGAGCTGTACTTC. Amino acid sequence: CASGTGTNYELYF.